The present T cell receptor beta chain was sequenced within a study of blood T cell repertoires in COVID-19. As for the study in general: PBMCs, B-cell-depleted T cells, or T cells provided the cDNA or gDNA that made up the material.

Those enrolled in Seattle joined during active infection and were followed longitudinally afterward. Germline lookup yields CDR1 MRHNA and CDR2 SNTAGT. V lost 4 bases to trimming and J lost 3 bases; unmatched junction nucleotides: 2. This CDR3 has 14 amino acids. Authors' methods: Reference gene primer amplification yielded estimated nucleated cell counts. The method was immunoSEQ multiplex PCR; TCRdb's version includes in-frame clones alone and lacks a portion of them. V, J and clone size were drawn from that table, and D and trimming were deduced from the DNA. The sample holds about 120,000 clones; 90% are singletons and the top ten take 3.5% to 4%.

This TCR was recovered from a woman in her sixties or seventies with COVID-19, enrolled during active disease. This chain uses TRBV6-4 with TRBJ2-2, with 7 bases identical to TRBD1. Sequencing used peripheral blood. The CDR3 nucleotides are TGTGCCAGCAGTGTTCAGGGGGACACCGGGGAGCTGTTTTTT. This sequence encodes CASSVQGDTGELFF.